This T cell receptor (beta chain) came from a study of CD8+ T cells in alopecia areata. This sample's treatment: oral pan-JAK inhibitor, 5-10 mg twice daily. V was pared by 5 bases and J by 3 bases, with 7 bases between. CDR3 length: 11 amino acids. In germline, CDR1 is DFQATT, CDR2 SNEGSKA (reference sequence). Once RNA had been extracted, it was reverse transcribed into cDNA to act as the sequencing template. Libraries were prepared by immunoSEQ multiplex PCR; TCRdb keeps only in-frame clonotypes and omits some of them. The sample records approximately 180,000 clones, about 54% being singletons. The TCR was taken from a human donor with alopecia areata. The gene calls are TRBV20-1 and TRBJ1-2; no clear D. The specimen was CD4+ T cells sorted from blood, collected between weeks 55 and 65, from a patient treated with tofacitinib. CDR3 bases: TGCAGTGCTGCCACGGACTATGGCTACACCTTC. Amino acid sequence: CSAATDYGYTF.